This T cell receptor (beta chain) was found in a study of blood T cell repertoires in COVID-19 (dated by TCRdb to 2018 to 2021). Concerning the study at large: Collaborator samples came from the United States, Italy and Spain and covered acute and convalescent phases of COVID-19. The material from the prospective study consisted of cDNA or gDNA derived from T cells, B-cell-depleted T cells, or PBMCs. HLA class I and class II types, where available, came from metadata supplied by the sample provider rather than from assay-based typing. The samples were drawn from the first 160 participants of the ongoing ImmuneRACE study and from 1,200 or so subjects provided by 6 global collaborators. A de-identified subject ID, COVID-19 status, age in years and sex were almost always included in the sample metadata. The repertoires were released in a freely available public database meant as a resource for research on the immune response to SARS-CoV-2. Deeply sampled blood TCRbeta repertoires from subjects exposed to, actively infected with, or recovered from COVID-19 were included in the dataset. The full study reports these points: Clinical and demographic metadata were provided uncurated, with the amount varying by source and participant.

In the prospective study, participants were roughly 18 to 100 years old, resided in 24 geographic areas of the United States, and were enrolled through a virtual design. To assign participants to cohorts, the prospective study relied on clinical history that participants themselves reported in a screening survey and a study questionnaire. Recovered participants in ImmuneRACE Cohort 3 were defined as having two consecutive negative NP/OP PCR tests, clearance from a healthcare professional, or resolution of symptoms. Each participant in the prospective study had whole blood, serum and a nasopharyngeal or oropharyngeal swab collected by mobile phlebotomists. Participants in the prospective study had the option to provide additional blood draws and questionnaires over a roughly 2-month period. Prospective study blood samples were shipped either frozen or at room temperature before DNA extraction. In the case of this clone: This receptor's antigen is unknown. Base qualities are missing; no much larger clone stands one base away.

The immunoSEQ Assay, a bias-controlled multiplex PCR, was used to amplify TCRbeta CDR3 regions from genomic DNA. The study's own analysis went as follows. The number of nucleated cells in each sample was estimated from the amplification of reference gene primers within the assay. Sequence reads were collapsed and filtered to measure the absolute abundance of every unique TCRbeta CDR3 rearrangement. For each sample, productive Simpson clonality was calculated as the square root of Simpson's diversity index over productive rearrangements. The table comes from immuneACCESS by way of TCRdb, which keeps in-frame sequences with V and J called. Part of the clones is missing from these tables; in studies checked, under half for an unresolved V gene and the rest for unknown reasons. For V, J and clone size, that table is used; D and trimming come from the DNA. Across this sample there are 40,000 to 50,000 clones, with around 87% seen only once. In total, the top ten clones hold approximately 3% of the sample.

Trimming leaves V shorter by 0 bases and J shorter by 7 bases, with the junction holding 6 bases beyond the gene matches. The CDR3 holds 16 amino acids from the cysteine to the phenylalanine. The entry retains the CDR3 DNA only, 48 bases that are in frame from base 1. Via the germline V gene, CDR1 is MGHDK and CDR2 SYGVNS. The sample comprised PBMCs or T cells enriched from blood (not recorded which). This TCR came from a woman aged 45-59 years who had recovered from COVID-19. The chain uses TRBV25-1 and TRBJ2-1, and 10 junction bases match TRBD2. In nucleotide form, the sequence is TGTGCCAGCAGTGAATATCTAGCGGGAGAGACGAATGAGCAGTTCTTC. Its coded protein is CASSEYLAGETNEQFF.